Listed below are T cell receptor beta chains from one sample, sequenced in a study of T-cell reconstitution after alpha-beta-depleted transplantation in children. TCRdb re-derived calls from the PCR reads in MiXCR, one entry per CDR3 protein. Of 190,000 or so distinct CDR3 sequences listed, about 15% were seen once; the top ten hold about 12%. The material was PBMCs from the stem cell graft donor, obtained from the stem cell graft. These receptors were collected from a human donor who donated a stem cell graft to a child with acute lymphoblastic leukemia. Both conserved end residues are part of each CDR3. Fields, in order: D gene, clone size, J gene, V gene, CDR3 protein, CDR3 DNA. A D gene is named only where the DNA matches it firmly. The size field is filled for only some rows; it gives once, few, many or a size class.

>NA|many|TRBJ2-1|TRBV7-6
CASSPRQGGYNEQFF
TGTGCCAGCAGCCCCCGACAGGGAGGATACAATGAGCAGTTCTTC
>NA|many|TRBJ1-2|TRBV5-5
CASSPMGSQGIYGYTF
TGTGCCAGCAGCCCTATGGGATCACAGGGCATCTATGGCTACACCTTC
>TRBD2|many|TRBJ2-1|TRBV12-3/TRBV12-4
CASSSVGTSGSNEQFF
TGTGCCAGCAGTTCCGTAGGGACTAGCGGGAGTAATGAGCAGTTCTTC
>NA|few|TRBJ1-1|TRBV18
CASSPKTQNTEAFF
TGTGCCAGCTCACCGAAGACCCAGAACACTGAAGCTTTCTTT
>NA|many|TRBJ2-5|TRBV30
CAWKRGGGETQYF
TGTGCCTGGAAACGCGGAGGGGGAGAGACCCAGTACTTC
>TRBD1|NA|TRBJ2-5|TRBV5-1
CASSQTRTGKETQYF
TGCGCCAGCAGCCAGACAAGGACAGGGAAAGAGACCCAGTACTTC
>NA|many|TRBJ2-7|TRBV5-6
CASSWGSGIYEQYF
TGTGCCAGCAGCTGGGGCTCAGGGATCTACGAGCAGTACTTC
>NA|many|TRBJ2-1|TRBV7-2
CASSLAGGRYNEQFF
TGTGCCAGCAGCTTAGCGGGAGGACGCTACAATGAGCAGTTCTTC
>TRBD2|many|TRBJ2-2|TRBV5-1
CASRGTSGAGAGELFF
TGCGCCAGCCGGGGGACTAGCGGAGCCGGGGCCGGGGAGCTGTTTTTT
>NA|few|TRBJ2-5|TRBV12-3/TRBV12-4
CASRRAPTSLETQYF
TGTGCCAGCCGGAGGGCACCGACAAGTTTGGAGACCCAGTACTTC
>NA|few|TRBJ1-2|TRBV30
CAWSQGFSDGYTF
TGTGCCTGGAGTCAGGGATTCTCTGATGGCTACACCTTC
>TRBD1|many|TRBJ2-1|TRBV29-1
CSVEPRTGLQKFF
TGCAGCGTTGAACCAAGGACAGGCCTTCAGAAGTTCTTC
>TRBD1|many|TRBJ2-1|TRBV20-1
CSARDDAGQGYNEQFF
TGCAGTGCTAGAGATGACGCAGGACAGGGGTACAATGAGCAGTTCTTC
>NA|many|TRBJ2-2|TRBV5-1
CASKETGEGAGELFF
TGCGCCAGCAAAGAAACGGGAGAAGGGGCCGGGGAGCTGTTTTTT
>NA|NA|TRBJ1-4|TRBV11-1
CASSLIRRGVFTTATNEKLFF
TGTGCCAGCAGCCTAATCCGGCGGGGGGTATTCACTACTGCAACTAATGAAAAACTGTTTTTT
>TRBD2|many|TRBJ2-1|TRBV7-2
CASSWPSGGINEQFF
TGTGCCAGCAGCTGGCCTAGCGGAGGTATCAATGAGCAGTTCTTC
>TRBD2|many|TRBJ2-1|TRBV27
CASSLSALGLAGGPRLHNEQFF
TGTGCCAGCAGTTTATCGGCCCTAGGACTAGCGGGAGGGCCAAGGTTACACAATGAGCAGTTCTTC
>NA|NA|TRBJ1-1|TRBV20-1
CSASVDGRRKAEAFF
TGCAGTGCTAGCGTGGACGGCAGGCGAAAGGCTGAAGCTTTCTTT
>TRBD2|NA|TRBJ2-1|TRBV7-2
CASSLGGGRAGYEQFF
TGTGCCAGCAGCTTAGGTGGCGGGAGGGCCGGGTATGAGCAGTTCTTC
>NA|many|TRBJ2-2|TRBV7-9
CASSFRGDGMTGELFF
TGTGCCAGCAGCTTCCGCGGGGACGGCATGACCGGGGAGCTGTTTTTT
>NA|many|TRBJ1-1|TRBV7-2
CASSLNVDSSAFF
TGTGCCAGCAGCTTAAATGTAGACAGTTCTGCTTTCTTT
>NA|NA|TRBJ2-1|TRBV7-8
CASSLVDSYNEQFF
TGTGCCAGCAGCTTAGTGGACTCATACAATGAGCAGTTCTTC
>NA|many|TRBJ2-3|TRBV7-9
CASSLEGRPDTQYF
TGTGCCAGCAGCTTAGAAGGCAGACCAGATACGCAGTATTTT
>TRBD1|many|TRBJ2-1|TRBV9
CASSAGTGGTNEQFF
TGTGCCAGCAGCGCTGGGACAGGGGGCACAAATGAGCAGTTCTTC
>NA|few|TRBJ2-1|TRBV7-9
CASSLPRGGLYNEQFF
TGTGCCAGCAGCTTACCGCGCGGAGGTCTCTACAATGAGCAGTTCTTC
>TRBD2|many|TRBJ2-1|TRBV20-1
CSAPGGLAGYNEQFF
TGCAGTGCCCCAGGTGGACTAGCGGGTTACAATGAGCAGTTCTTC
>NA|many|TRBJ2-2|TRBV9
CASSDTGHTGELFF
TGTGCCAGCAGCGATACAGGGCACACCGGGGAGCTGTTTTTT
>NA|many|TRBJ2-3|TRBV27
CASAHGVLPTDTQYF
TGTGCCAGCGCACATGGGGTACTACCGACAGATACGCAGTATTTT
>NA|many|TRBJ2-5|TRBV12-3/TRBV12-4
CASSLFGKKETQYF
TGTGCCAGCAGTTTATTCGGCAAAAAAGAGACCCAGTACTTC